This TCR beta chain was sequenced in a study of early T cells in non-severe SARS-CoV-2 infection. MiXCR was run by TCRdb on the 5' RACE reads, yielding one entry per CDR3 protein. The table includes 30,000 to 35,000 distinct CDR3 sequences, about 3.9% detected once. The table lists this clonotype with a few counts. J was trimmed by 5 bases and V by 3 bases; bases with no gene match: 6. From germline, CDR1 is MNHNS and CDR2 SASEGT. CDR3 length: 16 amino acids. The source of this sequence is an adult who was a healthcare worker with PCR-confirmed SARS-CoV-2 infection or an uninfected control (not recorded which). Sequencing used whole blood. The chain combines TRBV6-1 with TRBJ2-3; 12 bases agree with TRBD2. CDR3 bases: TGTGCCAGCAGTGAGTCTCCGGGACTAGCGGGAGATACGCAGTATTTT. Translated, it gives CASSESPGLAGDTQYF.